These 22 T cell receptor beta chains were all obtained from the same sample, sequenced in a study of blood T cell repertoires in COVID-19. Measured with immunoSEQ multiplex PCR; TCRdb has only the in-frame clones, and not every one. The table lists approximately 74,000 clones, less than 95% of them singletons. Sequencing was done on a sample of peripheral blood. These receptors originate from a woman aged 60-75 years with active COVID-19.

The V gene is TRBV19, the J gene TRBJ2-7; 9 bases are shared with TRBD2. J lost 3 bases, V lost 11 bases, and 11 bases had no gene match. Per the germline V gene, CDR1 is LNHDA and CDR2 is SQIVND (reference sequence). The CDR3 contains 14 residues. The CDR3 nucleotides are TGTGCCCGCGGCCCACTAGCGGGTAACTACGAGCAGTACTTC. This sequence encodes CARGPLAGNYEQYF. The full variable domain, its missing parts supplied by reference TRBV19 and TRBJ2-7, is DGGITQSPKYLFRKEGQNVTLSCEQNLNHDAMYWYRQDPGQGLRLIYYSQIVNDFQKGDIAEGYSVSREKKESFPLTVTSAQKNPTAFYLCARGPLAGNYEQYFGPGTRLTVT.

The chain recombines TRBV5-1 with TRBJ2-5; the match to TRBD2 covers 7 bases. This CDR3 is 14 amino acids long. The germline gives CDR1 SGHRS, CDR2 YFSETQ. The ends lost 0 bases at V and 5 bases at J; junction bases unmatched: 4. DNA for the CDR3: TGCGCCAGCAGCTTGGCGGGGGGTACGGAGACCCAGTACTTC. Its protein product is CASSLAGGTETQYF.

The CDR3 bases are TGTGCCAGCAGTTTAGTCCTAGCGGAGACCCAGTACTTC. Translating gives CASSLVLAETQYF. The chain combines TRBV12-3 or TRBV12-4 with TRBJ2-5; possibly TRBD2 for D (6 bases). Trimming shortened V by 1 base and J by 5 bases, and 8 bases separated the two germline ends. The CDR3 length is 13 residues.

V and J are TRBV2 and TRBJ1-2, with a weak D call TRBD1 (6 bases). Germline CDR1 reads SNHLY; CDR2 reads FYNNEI. Between the trimmed V and J ends, which lost 7 bases and 4 bases, there was a span of 22 bases. This CDR3 has 16 amino acids. The CDR3 DNA reads TGTGCCAGCACCCACGGTTCCCAGAAAGGGGGCTATGGCTACACCTTC. Amino acids: CASTHGSQKGGYGYTF.

The rearrangement joins TRBV18 to TRBJ2-1; TRBD2 aligns across 7 bases. CDR3 length equals 16 residues. CDR1 is KGHSH, CDR2 LQKENI, per germline. Losses at the gene ends were 6 bases for V and 0 bases for J; bases not matched to a gene: 8. CDR3 amino acids: CASSSGGRSSYNEQFF. The CDR3 DNA reads TGTGCCAGCTCCTCGGGGGGTAGGAGCTCCTACAATGAGCAGTTCTTC. The entire variable domain, with the rest obtained from reference TRBV18 and TRBJ2-1, is as follows: NAGVMQNPRHLVRRRGQEARLRCSPMKGHSHVYWYRQLPEEGLKFMVYLQKENIIDESGMPKERFSAEFPKEGPSILRIQQVVRGDSAAYFCASSSGGRSSYNEQFFGPGTRLTVL.

V and J are TRBV28 and TRBJ1-2; no clear D gene. The germline CDR1 and CDR2 sequences are MDHEN and SYDVKM. Between the trimmed V and J ends, which lost 6 bases and 4 bases, there was a span of 12 bases. The CDR3 contains 13 residues. In DNA form, the CDR3 reads TGTGCCAGCAGGTGGGCAAACTCCTATGGCTACACCTTC. The encoded protein is CASRWANSYGYTF.

The chain uses TRBV21-1 and TRBJ2-7; TRBD2 is the table's D call, not checked against the DNA. TRBV21-1 is described as a pseudogene. The CDR3 contains 17 residues. CDR3 loop: CASSKKRREGRSYEQYF. The DNA for the CDR3 is TGTGCCAGCAGCAAAAAAAGGCGGGAGGGCCGCTCCTACGAGCAGTACTTC.

V usage is TRBV7-2 and J usage is TRBJ2-1; D unresolved. V lost 3 bases to trimming and J lost 4 bases, with 4 bases between them. Germline lookup yields CDR1 SGHTA and CDR2 FQGNSA. The CDR3 sequence is 12 residues long. The CDR3 DNA follows: TGTGCCAGCAGCTTTACATACAATGAGCAGTTCTTC. Its protein is CASSFTYNEQFF.

The chain carries TRBV7-8 and TRBJ2-3, with 9 bases fitting TRBD1. The CDR3 is made up of 16 amino acids. From germline, CDR1 is SGHVS and CDR2 FQNEAQ. V lost 3 bases and J lost 4; bases outside the gene matches: 8. The CDR3 sequence is CASSFVRGQGADTQYF. For the CDR3, the DNA is TGTGCCAGCAGCTTTGTCCGGGGACAGGGTGCAGATACGCAGTATTTT.

J is TRBJ2-2 and V is TRBV12-3 or TRBV12-4; unclear D gene. This CDR3 has 13 residues. Deletions cut 5 bases from V and 5 bases from J, with 9 bases between. CDR3 in amino acids: CASSLFPTGELFF. The CDR3 coding sequence is TGTGCCAGCAGTCTTTTCCCTACCGGGGAGCTGTTTTTT.

The chain has TRBV3-1 (or the pseudogene TRBV3-2) and TRBJ2-7; tentatively, D is TRBD1 (5 bases). Germline V CDR1 and CDR2: LGHDT, YNNKEL (reference sequence). This CDR3 is built from 13 residues. Trimming stripped 1 base from V and 3 bases from J, with 7 bases between. In DNA, the CDR3 is TGTGCCAGCAGCCAAGGGACACACTACGAGCAGTACTTC. Its protein product is CASSQGTHYEQYF.

This clone was picked up one time. The gene calls are TRBV20-1 and TRBJ1-2, with 8 bases identical to TRBD1. Germline lookup yields CDR1 DFQATT and CDR2 SNEGSKA (reference sequence). V lost 3 bases, J lost 3 bases, and 12 bases stayed unmatched. The CDR3 loop spans 16 amino acids. CDR3 protein: CSASKGTGSRDYGYTF. The CDR3 DNA reads TGCAGTGCTAGTAAAGGGACAGGTTCGCGGGACTATGGCTACACCTTC.

The chain carries TRBV11-2 and TRBJ2-1; possibly TRBD2 for D (6 bases). Germline V gives CDR1 SGHAT, CDR2 FQNNGV. This CDR3 has 13 amino acids. V shed 3 bases and J shed 14 bases, with 17 bases lying between them. The CDR3 region has the DNA TGTGCCAGCAGCTTTGCCGGGACTGGATTGGAGTTCTTC. Amino acids: CASSFAGTGLEFF.

This clone was seen only once. The gene calls are TRBV7-9 and TRBJ2-2; the D gene is possibly TRBD1 (7 bases). The CDR3 covers 15 residues. The germline V gene encodes CDR1 SEHNR and CDR2 FQNEAQ (reference sequence). The V gene lost 5 bases and the J gene lost 7 bases, with 17 bases spanning the gap. This CDR3 reads CASSPTRQGGGELFF. As DNA, the CDR3 is TGTGCCAGCAGCCCCACCAGACAGGGAGGCGGGGAGCTGTTTTTT.

This sequence joins TRBV18 and TRBJ2-1; 7 nucleotides agree with TRBD2. Germline V gene data show CDR1 as KGHSH and CDR2 as LQKENI. Trimming cost V 6 bases and J 4 bases; bases outside gene matches: 18. The CDR3 totals 18 residues. In DNA form, the CDR3 reads TGTGCCAGCTCCGGGGCGGGAGTAAATATAGGGAAGTACAATGAGCAGTTCTTC. It codes for CASSGAGVNIGKYNEQFF.

The V and J genes are TRBV11-2 and TRBJ2-7; TRBD1 aligns across 10 bases. The J segment lost 5 bases and the V segment lost 4 bases, leaving 8 bases of the junction unmatched. Germline CDR1 and CDR2: SGHAT and FQNNGV. This CDR3 has 15 amino acids. CDR3 in amino acids: CASSSDGQGVDEQYF. The CDR3 DNA reads TGTGCCAGCAGCTCCGATGGACAGGGGGTCGACGAGCAGTACTTC.

V and J are TRBV6-5 and TRBJ2-7; TRBD1 matches 7 bases. The ends lost 4 bases at V and 0 bases at J; junction bases unmatched: 6. Germline CDR1 MNHEY, CDR2 SVGAGI. This CDR3 is 15 amino acids long. The chain's CDR3 is CASSSLTGSSYEQYF. The CDR3 coding sequence is TGTGCCAGCAGTTCACTGACAGGGAGCTCCTACGAGCAGTACTTC.

V usage is TRBV3-1 (or the pseudogene TRBV3-2) and J usage is TRBJ1-1, with a weak D call TRBD1 (5 bases). This CDR3 is built from 13 residues. Deletions cut 3 bases from V and 7 bases from J, with 12 bases between. Germline assignment: CDR1 LGHDT and CDR2 YNNKEL (reference sequence). This CDR3 reads CASSQSSGGEAFF. DNA for the CDR3: TGTGCCAGCAGCCAGTCTTCCGGGGGTGAAGCTTTCTTT.

CDR3 loop: CASSEYIVQETQYF. CDR3 coding DNA: TGTGCCAGCAGTGAATATATAGTCCAAGAGACCCAGTACTTC. The J gene is TRBJ2-5, the V gene TRBV25-1; D call uncertain. Trimming stripped 0 bases from V and 1 base from J, with 6 bases between. CDR1 MGHDK and CDR2 SYGVNS come from the germline V gene. This CDR3 contains 14 residues.

The chain carries TRBV6-5 and TRBJ2-7, with TRBD2 matching over 9 bases. This CDR3 has 14 residues. Germline V lookup: CDR1 MNHEY, CDR2 SVGAGI. Trimming cost V 6 bases and J 5 bases; bases outside gene matches: 8. CDR3 loop: CASRQGLAWHEQYF. In DNA, the CDR3 is TGTGCCAGCAGACAGGGACTAGCTTGGCACGAGCAGTACTTC.

The chain recombines TRBV6-5 with TRBJ1-1; D gene uncertain. Germline values: CDR1 MNHEY, CDR2 SVGAGI. This CDR3 has 13 amino acids. V was cut by 2 bases and J by 2 bases, with 6 bases left in between. The chain's CDR3 is CASSYGHNTEAFF. The CDR3 DNA reads as TGTGCCAGCAGTTACGGCCACAACACTGAAGCTTTCTTT.

The chain links TRBV3-1 (or the pseudogene TRBV3-2) to TRBJ2-3, with D unresolved. V lost 5 bases, J lost 2 bases, and 17 bases lay in between. From germline, CDR1 is LGHDT and CDR2 YNNKEL (reference sequence). The CDR3 is 16 amino acids. The CDR3 reads CASSGRQTSTTDTQYF. The DNA of the CDR3 is TGTGCCAGCAGCGGAAGACAAACTTCCACCACAGATACGCAGTATTTT.